This T cell receptor beta chain was found in a study of human T cells and chemical hapten exposure. Study-wide context: Weekly administration of diphenylcyclopropenone to the scalp of patients continued throughout the approximately 23-week study.

The CDR3 runs 14 residues. General study findings and limits: Donors were affected by alopecia, so their immune reaction might vary from that of healthy individuals.

In its sample, this clonotype was seen a few times. Its antigen is undetermined. This sample's time point: pre-sensitization, week 0. The treatment here: therapeutic diphenylcyclopropenone sensitization with weekly scalp DPC. Via MiXCR, TCRdb re-called the RACE reads, giving one row per CDR3 protein. The repertoire includes fewer than 140,000 distinct CDR3 sequences, around 10% of them detected once, and about 1.6% sits in the top ten. The chain links TRBV12-2 to TRBJ2-2; TRBD1 is taken as the D call from the table, unchecked against the DNA. TRBV12-2 is a documented pseudogene. The material sequenced was whole blood, taken in connection with sensitization to the hapten diphenylcyclopropenone (DPC). The TCR sequence derives from a woman aged 50 to 60 with alopecia areata. Some clones in this sample may be carry-over from other donors' samples. CDR3 DNA sequence: TGTGCAAGTCGCTTAGTTGGGGCTTCGGGGGAGCTGTTTTTT. It codes for CASRLVGASGELFF.